Detailed here is one T cell receptor beta chain. Which antigen it targets is not known. No base quality values were provided; no much bigger clone lies one nucleotide off. Receptors were amplified or captured by 5' RACE. The run used an Illumina HiSeq 2500. A second roughly 7 to 12 cycle PCR used a sample-barcoded 5' primer and a J-beta primer mix. Each TCR beta cDNA molecule received a unique molecular identifier from a template-switch 5' adaptor carrying 12 random nucleotides. At least 2.5 million CDR3-containing paired-end reads were obtained from each sample. First-strand cDNA was synthesized from all RNA with the Mint cDNA synthesis kit, primed by a TRBC-specific oligonucleotide. Following uracil-DNA glycosylase treatment, all cDNA underwent a first 18-cycle PCR with the universal primers M1SS and BC2_uni_R. As for the original processing: For normalization, 1 million high-quality reads, each with a distinct molecular identifier, were randomly selected from each sample. Instead of being binned into consensus sequences, reads with shared molecular identifiers were discarded. CDR3 identification, clonotype clustering and error correction used MiTCR with a Q25 quality threshold and the strictest error-elimination algorithm. A nonparametric unseen species model using Euler transformation provided a lower-bound estimate of total TCR beta diversity. TCRdb trimmed public reads at Q25 via fastp, called clones via MiXCR and kept in-frame beta chains. Here each entry gathers all rows of one CDR3 protein and keeps the most common genes and DNA. The V and J calls here are based on TCRdb, not the publication. This sample is represented by fewer than 900,000 distinct CDR3 sequences; approximately 43% of them were singletons. The biggest ten clones account for 20% to 25% of the sample.

This record belongs to a study of blood T cells in healthy people across ages (dated by TCRdb to 2014 to 2015). About the study as a whole: In model experiments, template switching captured about one uniquely barcoded TCR beta cDNA molecule for every two T cells. To track age-related changes in TCR beta repertoire diversity, the study relied on deep sequencing normalized with unique cDNA molecular identifiers. The donors were divided into four age groups: young (average around 17 years), middle-aged (approximately 41), aged (approximately 62) and long-lived (about 80). To avoid experimental bias, donors of different ages were distributed randomly across sequencing lanes. Two additional independent replicas of 1 million unique cDNA reads from the same blood draw were analyzed for two donors (one aged 18 to 30 and one aged 80 or older). Broad study findings and their caveats: The CMV infection status of donors was not known, potentially confounding age-related changes in expanded clonotypes. Estimates of total diversity based on one million sequenced T cells were regarded as lower bounds and as underestimates. A strong correlation was found between observed TCR beta diversity and the percentage of naive T cells measured by flow cytometry. Compared with the aged group, the long-lived group had more naive CD4+ T cells, fewer expanded clones and increased TCR diversity, suggesting age selection. Observed TCR beta diversity per million T cells fell roughly linearly with age, and a significant reduction was already apparent by age around 40. Since profiling was done on bulk unsorted PBMCs, naive and antigen-experienced compartments could not be conclusively compared.

In the germline V gene (reference sequence), CDR1 corresponds to SGHAT and CDR2 to FQDESV. Including cysteine and phenylalanine, the CDR3 has 15 amino acids. Solely the CDR3 DNA is kept, with 45 bases framed from the first base. Germline trimming: 3 bases from V, 4 bases from J; junction bases outside gene matches: 6. The 40 or so donors, aged roughly 6 to 90 years, were systemically healthy Caucasian individuals from Russia. Ten milliliters of peripheral blood were drawn from each donor into EDTA-treated Vacutainer tubes. Ficoll-Paque density-gradient centrifugation was used to isolate PBMCs, with at least 7 million per sample. Trizol reagent was used to extract total RNA from PBMCs, with at least 5 micrograms per sample. For every donor, flow cytometry on a PBMC aliquot measured the percentage of naive CD45RAhigh/CD27high T cells.

The receptor was derived from a woman in her sixties or seventies in good health. The chain couples TRBV11-1 to TRBJ2-3, with TRBD1 matching 8 junction bases. Sequencing used blood. Here the CDR3 is given as CASSFRGRLADTQYF. The DNA sequence is given as TGTGCCAGCAGCTTCAGGGGGCGGTTGGCAGATACGCAGTATTTT.